This T cell receptor (beta chain) came from a study of blood T cells in healthy people across ages. Study-wide findings and caveats: A roughly linear fall in TCR beta diversity per million T cells was seen with increasing age. Estimated diversity across one million T cells was deemed an underestimate.

Germline CDR1 reads SEHNR; CDR2 reads FQNEAQ (reference sequence). The V gene end was trimmed by 8 bases and the J gene end by 6 bases; junction bases not matched to a gene: 6. The CDR3 runs 13 residues. Sample-barcoded 5' priming and a J-beta primer mix drove a second PCR of roughly 6 to 12 cycles. A tag from a template-switch adaptor with 12 random nucleotides marked each cDNA molecule. TCRdb re-analysed the 5' RACE reads in MiXCR, keeping a single row per CDR3 protein. Of over 1,300,000 distinct CDR3 sequences in the sample, approximately 59% are singletons; the top ten hold 5.5% to 8%. In regard to this clonotype: Its antigen is as yet unknown.

The study isolated at least 7 million PBMCs from each sample. The source of this sequence is a man aged 18 to 29 in good health. This chain connects TRBV7-9 to TRBJ1-2; 10 bases match TRBD1. Sequencing input: blood. The DNA of the CDR3 is TGTGCCAGCCGACAGGGGGCATCGAATGGCTACACCTTC. Translated: CASRQGASNGYTF.